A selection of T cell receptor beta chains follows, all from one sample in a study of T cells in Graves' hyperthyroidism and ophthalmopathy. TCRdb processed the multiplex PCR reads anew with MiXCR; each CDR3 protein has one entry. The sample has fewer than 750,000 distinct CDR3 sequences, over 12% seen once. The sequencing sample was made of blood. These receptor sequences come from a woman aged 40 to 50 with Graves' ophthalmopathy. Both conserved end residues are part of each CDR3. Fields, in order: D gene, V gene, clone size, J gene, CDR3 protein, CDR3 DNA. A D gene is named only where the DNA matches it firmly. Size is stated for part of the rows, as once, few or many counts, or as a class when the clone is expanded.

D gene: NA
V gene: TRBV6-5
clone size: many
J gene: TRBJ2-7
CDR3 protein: CASSHRGGPPYEQYF
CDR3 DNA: TGTGCCAGCAGCCACCGAGGAGGGCCCCCCTACGAGCAGTACTTC

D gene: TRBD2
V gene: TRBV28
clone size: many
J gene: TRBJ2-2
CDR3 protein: CASSPYPGTSGNTGELFF
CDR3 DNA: TGTGCCAGCAGCCCCTACCCTGGGACTAGCGGAAACACCGGGGAGCTGTTTTTT

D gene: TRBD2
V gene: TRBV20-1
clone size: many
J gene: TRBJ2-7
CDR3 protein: CSATTLLAESSYEQYF
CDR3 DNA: TGCAGTGCAACCACGCTACTAGCGGAGAGCTCCTACGAGCAGTACTTC

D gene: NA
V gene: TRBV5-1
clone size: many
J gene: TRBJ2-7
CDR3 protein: CASSLSGSDYEQYF
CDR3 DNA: TGCGCCAGCAGCTTGTCCGGCTCAGACTACGAGCAGTACTTC

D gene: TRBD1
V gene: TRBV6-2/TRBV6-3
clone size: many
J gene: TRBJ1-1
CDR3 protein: CASSYSSGGGTEAFF
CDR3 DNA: TGTGCCAGCAGTTACTCATCAGGGGGCGGTACTGAAGCTTTCTTT

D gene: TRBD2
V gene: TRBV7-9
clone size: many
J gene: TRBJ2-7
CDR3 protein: CASSPPPGELADYEQYF
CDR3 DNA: TGTGCCAGCAGCCCCCCCCCTGGGGAACTAGCGGACTACGAGCAGTACTTC

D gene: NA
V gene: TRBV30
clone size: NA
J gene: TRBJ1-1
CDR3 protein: CAWSPLGRDNTEAFF
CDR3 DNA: TGTGCCTGGAGTCCTCTCGGCAGGGATAACACTGAAGCTTTCTTT

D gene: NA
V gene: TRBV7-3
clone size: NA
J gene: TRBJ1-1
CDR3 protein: CASSLRGDRNTEAFF
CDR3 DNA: TGTGCCAGCAGCTTAAGGGGGGATCGTAACACTGAAGCTTTCTTT

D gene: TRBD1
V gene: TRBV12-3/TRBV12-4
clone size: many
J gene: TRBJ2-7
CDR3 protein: CASSPRDRVYEQYF
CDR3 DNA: TGTGCCAGCAGTCCCCGGGACAGGGTTTACGAGCAGTACTTC

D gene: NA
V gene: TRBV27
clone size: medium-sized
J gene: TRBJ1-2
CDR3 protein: CASSSLTAANYGYTF
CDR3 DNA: TGTGCCAGCAGTTCCCTCACCGCGGCTAACTATGGCTACACCTTC

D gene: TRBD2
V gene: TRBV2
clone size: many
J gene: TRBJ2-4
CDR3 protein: CASSRTSGIAKNIQYF
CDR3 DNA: TGTGCCAGCAGTCGAACTAGCGGAATAGCCAAAAACATTCAGTACTTC

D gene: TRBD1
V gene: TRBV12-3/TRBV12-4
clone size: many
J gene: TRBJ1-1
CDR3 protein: CASSLGQVNTEAFF
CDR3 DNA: TGTGCCAGCAGTTTGGGACAGGTGAACACTGAAGCTTTCTTT

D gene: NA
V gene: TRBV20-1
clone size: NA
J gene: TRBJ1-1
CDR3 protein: CSARGRRRALGNTEAFF
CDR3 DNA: TGCAGTGCTAGAGGACGACGCAGGGCGTTGGGGAACACTGAAGCTTTCTTT

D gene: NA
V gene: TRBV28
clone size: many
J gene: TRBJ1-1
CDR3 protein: CASSFGGMNTEAFF
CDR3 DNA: TGTGCCAGCAGTTTCGGGGGAATGAACACTGAAGCTTTCTTT

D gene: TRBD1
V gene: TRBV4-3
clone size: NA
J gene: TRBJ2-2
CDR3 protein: CASSRDRGAGELFF
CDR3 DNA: TGCGCCAGCAGCCGGGACAGGGGGGCCGGGGAGCTGTTTTTT

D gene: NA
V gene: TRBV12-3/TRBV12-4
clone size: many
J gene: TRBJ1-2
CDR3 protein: CAVGPASNHRDYGYTF
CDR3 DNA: TGTGCCGTAGGGCCAGCGAGTAATCATAGAGACTATGGCTACACCTTC

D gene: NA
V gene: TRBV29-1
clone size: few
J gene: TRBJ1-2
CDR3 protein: CSVDRDHGYTF
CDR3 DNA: TGCAGCGTTGACAGGGATCATGGCTACACCTTC

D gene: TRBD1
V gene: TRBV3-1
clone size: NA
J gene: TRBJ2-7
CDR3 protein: CASSKQGANEQYF
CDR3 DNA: TGTGCCAGCAGCAAACAGGGGGCCAACGAGCAGTACTTC

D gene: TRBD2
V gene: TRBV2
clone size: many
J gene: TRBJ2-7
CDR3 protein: CASRGTNIPYEQYF
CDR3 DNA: TGTGCCAGCAGGGGGACTAACATTCCCTACGAGCAGTACTTC

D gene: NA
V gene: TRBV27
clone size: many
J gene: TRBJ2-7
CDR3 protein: CASKQDSSYYEQYF
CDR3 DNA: TGTGCCAGCAAACAGGATAGTTCCTACTACGAGCAGTACTTC

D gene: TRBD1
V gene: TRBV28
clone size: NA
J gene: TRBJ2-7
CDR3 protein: CASSSAGQGIYEQYF
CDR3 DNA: TGTGCCAGCAGCTCCGCGGGACAGGGGATATACGAGCAGTACTTC

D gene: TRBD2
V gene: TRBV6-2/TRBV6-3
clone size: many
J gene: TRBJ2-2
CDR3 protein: CASSLLLAGAGELFF
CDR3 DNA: TGTGCCAGCAGCCTGCTACTAGCGGGAGCCGGGGAGCTGTTTTTT

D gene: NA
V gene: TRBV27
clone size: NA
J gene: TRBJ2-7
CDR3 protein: CASSRLYDGEQYF
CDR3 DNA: TGTGCCAGCAGTCGACTGTATGACGGCGAGCAGTACTTC

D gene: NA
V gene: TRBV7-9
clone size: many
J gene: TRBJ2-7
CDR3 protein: CASSLFHVEQYF
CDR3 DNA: TGTGCCAGCAGCTTATTCCACGTCGAGCAGTACTTC

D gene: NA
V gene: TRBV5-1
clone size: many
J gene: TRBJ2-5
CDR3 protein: CASSQDVPRETQYF
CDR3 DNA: TGCGCCAGCAGTCAGGACGTCCCCAGAGAGACCCAGTACTTC

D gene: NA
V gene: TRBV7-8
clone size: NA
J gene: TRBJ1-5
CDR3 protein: CASSPRGRNSNQPQHF
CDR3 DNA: TGTGCCAGCAGCCCGCGAGGCAGGAATAGCAATCAGCCCCAGCATTTT

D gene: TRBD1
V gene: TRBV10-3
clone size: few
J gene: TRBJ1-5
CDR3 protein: CAISAGQGSNQPQHF
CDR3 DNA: TGTGCCATCAGCGCTGGACAGGGGAGTAATCAGCCCCAGCATTTT

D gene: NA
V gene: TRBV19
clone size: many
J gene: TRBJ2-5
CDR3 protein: CASSILETQYF
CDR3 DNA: TGTGCCAGTAGTATCTTAGAGACCCAGTACTTC

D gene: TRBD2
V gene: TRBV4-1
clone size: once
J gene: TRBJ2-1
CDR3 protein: CASSLAGGFGEQFF
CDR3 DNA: TGCGCCAGCAGTTTAGCGGGAGGGTTTGGTGAGCAGTTCTTC

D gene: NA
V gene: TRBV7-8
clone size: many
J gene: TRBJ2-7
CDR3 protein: CASSFFGDAYEQYF
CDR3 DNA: TGTGCCAGCAGCTTTTTCGGGGACGCCTACGAGCAGTACTTC

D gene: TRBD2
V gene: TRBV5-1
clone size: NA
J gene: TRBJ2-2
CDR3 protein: CASSLRAGAGELFF
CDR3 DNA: TGCGCCAGCAGCTTGAGGGCGGGAGCCGGGGAGCTGTTTTTT

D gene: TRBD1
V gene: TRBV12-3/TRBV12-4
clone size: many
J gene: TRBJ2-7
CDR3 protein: CAKGTGYEQYF
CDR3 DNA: TGTGCCAAAGGGACAGGGTACGAGCAGTACTTC

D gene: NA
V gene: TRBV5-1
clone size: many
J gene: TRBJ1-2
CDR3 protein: CASTATGAAKGYTF
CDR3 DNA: TGCGCCAGCACCGCGACGGGGGCCGCGAAAGGCTACACCTTC

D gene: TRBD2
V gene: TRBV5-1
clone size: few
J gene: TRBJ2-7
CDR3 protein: CASSLEASGTYEQYF
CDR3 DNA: TGCGCCAGCAGCTTGGAGGCTAGCGGGACCTACGAGCAGTACTTC

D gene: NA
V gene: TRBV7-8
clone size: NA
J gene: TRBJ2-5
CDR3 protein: CASSLAETERETQYF
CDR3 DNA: TGTGCCAGCAGCTTAGCAGAGACGGAACGAGAGACCCAGTACTTC

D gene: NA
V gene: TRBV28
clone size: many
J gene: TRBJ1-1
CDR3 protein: CASSFRENTEAFF
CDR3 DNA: TGTGCCAGCAGTTTCCGAGAGAACACTGAAGCTTTCTTT

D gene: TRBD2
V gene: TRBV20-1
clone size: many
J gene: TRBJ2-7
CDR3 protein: CSARDNEQRDSYEQYF
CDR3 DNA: TGCAGTGCTAGAGATAACGAACAGCGGGACTCCTACGAGCAGTACTTC

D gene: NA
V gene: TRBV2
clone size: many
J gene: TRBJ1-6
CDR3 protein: CASRQDEGSPLHF
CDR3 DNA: TGTGCCAGCAGACAGGACGAAGGTTCACCCCTCCACTTT

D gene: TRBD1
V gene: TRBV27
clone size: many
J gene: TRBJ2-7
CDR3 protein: CASRFGTGGVNEQYF
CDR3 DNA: TGTGCCAGCAGGTTCGGGACAGGGGGCGTAAACGAGCAGTACTTC

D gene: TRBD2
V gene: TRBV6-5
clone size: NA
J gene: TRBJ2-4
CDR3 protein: CASSLARTSGTNIQYF
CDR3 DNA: TGTGCCAGCAGTTTAGCCCGGACTAGCGGGACAAACATTCAGTACTTC

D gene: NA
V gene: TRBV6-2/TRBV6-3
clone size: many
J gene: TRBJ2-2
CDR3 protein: CASSTQRHITGELFF
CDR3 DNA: TGTGCCAGCAGTACCCAGCGGCATATTACCGGGGAGCTGTTTTTT

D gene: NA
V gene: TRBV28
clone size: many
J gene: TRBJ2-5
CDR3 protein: CASSWGRETQYF
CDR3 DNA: TGTGCCAGCAGTTGGGGTAGGGAGACCCAGTACTTC

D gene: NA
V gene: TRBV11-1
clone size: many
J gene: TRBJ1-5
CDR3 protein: CASSLAPGDNQPQHF
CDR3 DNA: TGTGCCAGCAGCTTAGCGCCGGGGGACAATCAGCCCCAGCATTTT

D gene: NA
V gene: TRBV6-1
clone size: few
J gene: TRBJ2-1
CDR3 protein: CASSKMGGEQFF
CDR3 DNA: TGTGCCAGCAGTAAGATGGGGGGTGAGCAGTTCTTC

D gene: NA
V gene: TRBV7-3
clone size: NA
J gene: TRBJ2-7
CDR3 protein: CASSLGPPSHEQYF
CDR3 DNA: TGTGCCAGCAGCTTAGGACCCCCGTCCCACGAGCAGTACTTC

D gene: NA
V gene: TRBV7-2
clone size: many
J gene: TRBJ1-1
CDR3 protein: CASSRTRETYTEAFF
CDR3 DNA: TGTGCCAGCAGCAGAACCAGGGAGACGTACACTGAAGCTTTCTTT

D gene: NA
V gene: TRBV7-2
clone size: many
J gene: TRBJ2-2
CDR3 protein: CASSERGAAGELFF
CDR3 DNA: TGTGCCAGCAGCGAGCGAGGGGCCGCCGGGGAGCTGTTTTTT

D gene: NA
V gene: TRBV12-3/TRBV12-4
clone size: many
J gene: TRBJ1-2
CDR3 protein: CASSLTDYGYTF
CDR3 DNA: TGCGCCAGCAGCTTGACAGACTATGGCTACACCTTC

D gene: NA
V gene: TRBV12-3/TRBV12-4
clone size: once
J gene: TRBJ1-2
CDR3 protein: CASSRDSTSYGYTF
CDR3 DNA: TGTGCCAGCAGCAGGGACTCAACCTCCTATGGCTACACCTTC

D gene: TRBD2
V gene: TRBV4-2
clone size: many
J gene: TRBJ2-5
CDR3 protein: CASSPETSGRAETQYF
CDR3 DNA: TGTGCCAGCAGCCCCGAGACTAGCGGGAGAGCGGAGACCCAGTACTTC

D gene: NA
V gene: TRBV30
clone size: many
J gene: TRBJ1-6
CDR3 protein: CAWSVSQKGNSPLHF
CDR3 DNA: TGTGCCTGGAGTGTAAGCCAGAAGGGTAATTCACCCCTCCACTTT

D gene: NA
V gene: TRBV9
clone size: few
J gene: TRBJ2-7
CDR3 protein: CASSVAPEGAEQYF
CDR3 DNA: TGTGCCAGCAGCGTAGCCCCGGAGGGGGCCGAGCAGTACTTC

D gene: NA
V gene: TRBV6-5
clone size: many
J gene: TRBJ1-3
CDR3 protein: CASRLYSGNTIYF
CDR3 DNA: TGTGCCAGCAGGTTATACTCTGGAAACACCATATATTTT

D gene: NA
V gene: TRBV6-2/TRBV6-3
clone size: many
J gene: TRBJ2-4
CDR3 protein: CASSRTGDIQYF
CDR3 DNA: TGTGCCAGCAGCCGGACTGGGGACATTCAGTACTTC

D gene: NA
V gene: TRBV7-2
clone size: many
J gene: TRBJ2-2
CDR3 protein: CASRIWAELFF
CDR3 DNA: TGTGCCAGCAGGATCTGGGCGGAGCTGTTTTTT

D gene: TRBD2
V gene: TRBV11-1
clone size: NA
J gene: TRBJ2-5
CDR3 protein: CASSPGTSGRIQETQYF
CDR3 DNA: TGTGCCAGCAGCCCAGGGACTAGCGGGAGAATTCAAGAGACCCAGTACTTC

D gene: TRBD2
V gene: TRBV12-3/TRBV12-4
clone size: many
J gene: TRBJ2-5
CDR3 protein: CASTQGLAGWEAQYF
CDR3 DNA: TGTGCCAGCACCCAGGGACTAGCGGGATGGGAGGCCCAGTACTTC

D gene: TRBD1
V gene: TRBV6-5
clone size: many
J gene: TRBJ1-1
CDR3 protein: CASSYVGRQGRDAEAFF
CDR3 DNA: TGTGCCAGCAGTTACGTAGGTCGACAGGGGCGCGACGCTGAAGCTTTCTTT

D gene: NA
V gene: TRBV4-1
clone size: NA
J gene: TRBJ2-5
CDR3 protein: CASSPHQGGRTTPYFQETQYF
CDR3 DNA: TGCGCCAGCAGCCCCCATCAAGGGGGAAGGACTACCCCCTACTTCCAAGAGACCCAGTACTTC